This TCR beta chain came from a study of T cells in Graves' hyperthyroidism and ophthalmopathy. The V end lost 4 bases, the J end lost 2 bases, and 15 bases lay between the germline ends. There are 17 residues in the CDR3. CDR1 is SEHNR and CDR2 is FQNEAQ in the germline V gene (reference sequence). RNA transcripts served as the template for amplifying TCR beta CDR3 regions. The primer set for the first-round RT-PCR of the TCR CDR3 was HTBI. TCRdb analysed the multiplex PCR reads with MiXCR anew, one entry per CDR3 protein. The sample has nearly 750,000 distinct CDR3 sequences, over 35% seen once. The chain joins TRBV7-9 to TRBJ2-6; D could derive from TRBD1 or TRBD2 (5 bases each). The TCR sequence derives from a woman in her thirties or forties with Graves' hyperthyroidism. Material: blood. CDR3 region: CASSSNSEGPGANVLTF. The CDR3, as DNA: TGTGCCAGCAGCTCCAACTCTGAGGGACCTGGGGCCAACGTCCTGACTTTC.